This T cell receptor beta chain is from a study of PD-L1 blockade in urothelial cancer. Study context: When patients started atezolizumab around 2014, it was given at 1,200 mg intravenously every 3 weeks.

Some clones are missing from TCRdb's copy, which holds only in-frame ones; the method was immunoSEQ multiplex PCR. The table lists some 65,000 clones, 81% of them singletons. Time point denoted: pretreatment peripheral blood. Patients had locally advanced or metastatic urothelial carcinoma. About this clone: The antigen remains undetermined.

Study outcomes and limitations: Enhanced expansion of tumor-associated blood clones at 3 weeks characterized durable-benefit patients.

The receptor's source is a man between 65 and 79 years old with urothelial cancer. The sample in question was PBMCs, obtained around atezolizumab (anti-PD-L1) treatment.

The CDR3 sequence is CASSPQRGNTIYF. The DNA for the CDR3 is TGTGCCAGCAGCCCACAGCGGGGGAACACCATATATTTT. This chain joins TRBV9 and TRBJ1-3; weak D call: TRBD1 (5 bases). With 4 bases removed from V and 7 bases from J, the gap between germline ends came to 12 bases. CDR1 and CDR2 (germline): SGDLS, YYNGEE. This CDR3 is 13 amino acids long.